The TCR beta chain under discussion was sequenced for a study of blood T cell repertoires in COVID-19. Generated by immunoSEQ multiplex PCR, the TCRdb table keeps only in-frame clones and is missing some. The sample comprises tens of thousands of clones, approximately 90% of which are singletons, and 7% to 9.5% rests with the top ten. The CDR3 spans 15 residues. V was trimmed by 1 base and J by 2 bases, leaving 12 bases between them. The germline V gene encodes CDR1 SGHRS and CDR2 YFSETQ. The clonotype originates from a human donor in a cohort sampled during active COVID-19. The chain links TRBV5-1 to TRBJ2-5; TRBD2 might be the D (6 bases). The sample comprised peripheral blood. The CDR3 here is CASSLFSGPQETQYF. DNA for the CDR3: TGCGCCAGCAGCTTGTTTAGCGGCCCACAAGAGACCCAGTACTTC.